The sequence of this TCR beta chain was determined in a study of lymphopenia after photon versus proton radiotherapy. Produced via immunoSEQ multiplex PCR; TCRdb's table is partial and in-frame only. The data contain about 45,000 clones, less than 90% of them singletons. V trimming: 1 base; J trimming: 2 bases; junction bases outside the gene matches: 0. Germline CDR1 reads SGHAT; CDR2 reads FQNNGV. The CDR3 runs 14 residues. Specimen: peripheral blood, collected from a patient treated with photon-based radiotherapy. The clonotype comes from a man aged 40-55 years with gastric cancer. The chain joins TRBV11-2 to TRBJ1-2; 8 bases align to TRBD1. This CDR3 is CASSLAGGNYGYTF. CDR3 coding DNA: TGTGCCAGCAGCTTAGCAGGGGGCAACTATGGCTACACCTTC.